Shown below are 27 T cell receptor beta chains from a single sample sequenced in a study of patients and donors after allogeneic stem cell transplantation. TCRdb reprocessed the RT-PCR reads with MiXCR, giving one entry per CDR3 protein. There are about 960,000 distinct CDR3 sequences in the sample; approximately 19% occur only once, and 5.5% to 6.5% lies in the top ten. Sequencing used blood, either unsorted or a sorted T cell fraction (not recorded which). The receptors originated from a human donor who was either an allogeneic HSCT recipient or a stem cell or donor lymphocyte infusion donor (not recorded which). It is not recorded whose cells these are; they may come from a transplant donor.

The chain employs TRBV19 and TRBJ2-7, with D possibly being TRBD1 (6 bases). The V and J ends lost 3 bases and 5 bases respectively, with 14 bases between them. The CDR3 consists of 14 residues. CDR1 and CDR2 from the germline V gene are LNHDA and SQIVND (reference sequence). DNA for the CDR3: TGTGCCAGTAGTATCGGAACAGGGATGGACGAGCAGTACTTC. Its translation is CASSIGTGMDEQYF.

V gene TRBV7-3 combines with J gene TRBJ2-1; D not certain. This CDR3 region has 13 residues. The V end was cut by 7 bases, the J end by 9 bases, with 16 bases between. Looked up from germline, CDR1 is SGHTA and CDR2 is FQGTGA. The CDR3 region is CASNAPPEGEQFF. CDR3 coding DNA: TGTGCCAGCAACGCCCCGCCTGAAGGTGAGCAGTTCTTC.

The chain has TRBV4-1 and TRBJ1-2, with D possibly matching TRBD1 (6 bases). The CDR3 contains 19 residues. Looked up from germline, CDR1 is MGHRA and CDR2 is YSYEKL. Trimming cost V 0 bases and J 5 bases, with 25 bases left between them. CDR3 nucleotide sequence: TGCGCCAGCAGCCAAGATTCCCCACGGGGGCTGCTCCGGTTTTATGGCTACACCTTC. It translates to CASSQDSPRGLLRFYGYTF.

This chain connects TRBV18 to TRBJ2-2; no clear D gene. Germline V gene data show CDR1 as KGHSH and CDR2 as LQKENI. The CDR3 loop spans 17 amino acids. The ends were cut back, 1 base at V and 0 bases at J, with 12 bases in the middle. CDR3 loop: CASSPRPRFANTGELFF. CDR3 sequence (DNA): TGTGCCAGCTCACCACGTCCCCGGTTCGCGAACACCGGGGAGCTGTTTTTT.

V and J are TRBV2 and TRBJ2-6; the D is unclear. Germline lookup yields CDR1 SNHLY and CDR2 FYNNEI. The CDR3 sequence is 15 residues long. Trimming removed 7 bases from V and 0 bases from J, with 10 bases in between. The CDR3 sequence is CASTGRSSGANVLTF. The CDR3 DNA sequence: TGTGCCAGCACCGGAAGAAGCTCTGGGGCCAACGTCCTGACTTTC. Using reference TRBV2 and TRBJ2-6 for the parts outside the CDR3, the full variable domain is EPEVTQTPSHQVTQMGQEVILRCVPISNHLYFYWYRQILGQKVEFLVSFYNNEISEKSEIFDDQFSVERPDGSNFTLKIRSTKLEDSAMYFCASTGRSSGANVLTFGAGSRLTVL.

V and J are TRBV4-3 and TRBJ2-7, with 9 bases matching TRBD1. The CDR3 is 12 amino acids. V shed 4 bases and J 5 bases; nucleotides not matched to a gene: 0. Germline V CDR1 and CDR2: LGHNA, YSLEER. The CDR3: CASSRDRDEQYF. The CDR3 coding sequence is TGCGCCAGCAGCCGGGACAGGGACGAGCAGTACTTC.

This clonotype was recorded a few times. The rearrangement joins TRBV20-1 to TRBJ2-4; D is unclear. Trimming cost V 0 bases and J 8 bases, with 5 bases left between them. The CDR3 extends over 11 amino acids. Per germline, CDR1 DFQATT and CDR2 SNEGSKA (reference sequence). CDR3 amino acids: CSARDRDIQYF. The DNA for the CDR3 is TGCAGTGCTAGAGATCGGGACATTCAGTACTTC.

The chain joins TRBV7-9 to TRBJ2-5, with 10 bases matching TRBD1. Trimming removed 5 bases from V and 5 bases from J; junction bases left unmatched: 8. Germline V gene lookup returns CDR1 SEHNR and CDR2 FQNEAQ (reference sequence). The CDR3 has 15 residues. CDR3 DNA: TGTGCCAGCAGCCTCCCGGACAGGGGGTTGGAGACCCAGTACTTC. Translating gives CASSLPDRGLETQYF.

V usage is TRBV3-1 and J usage is TRBJ1-2; tentatively, D is TRBD1 (5 bases). Between the trimmed V and J ends, which lost 0 bases and 7 bases, there was a span of 18 bases. Per the germline V gene, CDR1 is LGHDT and CDR2 is YNNKEL (reference sequence). The CDR3 runs 16 residues. The CDR3 nucleotides read TGTGCCAGCAGCCAAGAGTCGCCTCCAGGGCCACCTGGCTACACCTTC. It encodes CASSQESPPGPPGYTF.

This clonotype was detected a few times. J is TRBJ1-1 and V is TRBV27; 8 nucleotides agree with TRBD1. The CDR3 covers 14 residues. Germline-derived CDR1 and CDR2 are MNHEY and SMNVEV (reference sequence). Losses at the gene ends were 6 bases for V and 4 bases for J; bases not matched to a gene: 7. CDR3 region: CASSRDRMSTEAFF. The CDR3 DNA sequence: TGTGCCAGCAGCCGGGACAGGATGAGCACTGAAGCTTTCTTT.

This clonotype showed up just a few times. The chain uses TRBV20-1 and TRBJ1-1; TRBD1 might be the D (6 bases). CDR1 is DFQATT, CDR2 SNEGSKA, per germline (reference sequence). The CDR3 is made up of 14 amino acids. The V gene lost 4 bases and the J gene lost 4 bases, with 16 bases spanning the gap. The CDR3 spells CSATGQRFGTEAFF. The DNA of the CDR3 is TGCAGTGCTACGGGACAACGCTTCGGCACTGAAGCTTTCTTT.

The DNA of the CDR3 is TGTGCCAGCGTAACCGGGACTAGTACCCACGAGCAGTACTTC. Translation: CASVTGTSTHEQYF. This chain connects TRBV5-4 to TRBJ2-7; TRBD2 matches at 8 bases. Trimming cost V 7 bases and J 5 bases; bases outside gene matches: 11. This CDR3 spans 14 amino acids. Germline CDR1 SGHNT, CDR2 YYREEE (reference sequence).

The V call is TRBV2, the J call TRBJ2-7, with TRBD1 as a possible D gene (6 bases). Germline assignment: CDR1 SNHLY and CDR2 FYNNEI. This CDR3 is built from 13 residues. Trimming cost V 9 bases and J 3 bases, with 15 bases left between them. The CDR3 DNA sequence: TGTGCCAGATCCGGGACATCGATCTACGAGCAGTACTTC. Translated, it gives CARSGTSIYEQYF.

The chain recombines TRBV20-1 with TRBJ1-1; D is unclear. Germline V gene data show CDR1 as DFQATT and CDR2 as SNEGSKA (reference sequence). V lost 3 bases and J 0 bases, leaving 14 bases between the germline ends. This CDR3 region has 15 residues. This CDR3 is CSASGARHLNTEAFF. CDR3 sequence (DNA): TGCAGTGCTAGCGGTGCGAGGCACCTGAACACTGAAGCTTTCTTT.

This clonotype came up a few times. The chain has TRBV13 and TRBJ2-4; the D gene is possibly TRBD2 (5 bases). CDR3 length: 18 residues. Trimming stripped 0 bases from V and 2 bases from J, with 17 bases between. Per the germline V gene, CDR1 is PRHDT and CDR2 is FYEKMQ (reference sequence). CDR3 in DNA: TGTGCCAGCAGCTTAGGAAGAAGCGGTTATTGGTCCAAAAACATTCAGTACTTC. Its translation is CASSLGRSGYWSKNIQYF. The full variable domain, rest sourced from reference TRBV13 and TRBJ2-4, is AAGVIQSPRHLIKEKRETATLKCYPIPRHDTVYWYQQGPGQDPQFLISFYEKMQSDKGSIPDRFSAQQFSDYHSELNMSSLELGDSALYFCASSLGRSGYWSKNIQYFGAGTRLSVL.

This clonotype turned up a few times. The rearrangement links TRBV4-1 to TRBJ2-7, with D uncertain. The CDR3 is 13 residues long. Trimming removed 1 base from V and 3 bases from J, with 7 bases in between. Germline-derived CDR1 and CDR2 are MGHRA and YSYEKL. The CDR3 nucleotides are TGCGCCAGCAGCCAAGGGGGTCTCTACGAGCAGTACTTC. Protein: CASSQGGLYEQYF.

The V call is TRBV15, the J call TRBJ2-7; 9 nucleotides agree with TRBD1. V lost 8 bases and J lost 4; bases outside the gene matches: 6. The CDR3 contains 13 residues. Germline V CDR1 and CDR2: LNHNV, YYDKDF (reference sequence). This CDR3 is CATRDRASYEQYF. In DNA form, the CDR3 reads TGTGCCACCCGGGACAGGGCTTCGTACGAGCAGTACTTC.

This clonotype occurred many times. V usage is TRBV20-1 and J usage is TRBJ1-4; D may be TRBD1 (5 bases). Germline V gene lookup returns CDR1 DFQATT and CDR2 SNEGSKA (reference sequence). V dropped 6 bases and J dropped 4 bases, with 9 bases sitting between them. This CDR3 has 12 residues. Written as DNA, the CDR3 is TGCAGTGCCGGGGGATATAATGAAAAACTGTTTTTT. This gives the protein CSAGGYNEKLFF.

This clonotype has just a few counts. V gene TRBV12-3 or TRBV12-4 combines with J gene TRBJ2-7, with a weak D call TRBD1 (6 bases). The length of the CDR3 is 12 residues. Trimming removed 6 bases from V and 5 bases from J, with 11 bases in between. CDR3 residues: CASSRDINEQYF. The CDR3, as DNA: TGTGCCAGCAGCCGGGACATTAACGAGCAGTACTTC.

This clonotype was counted only a few times. This chain links TRBV9 with TRBJ2-1; TRBD2 matches at 15 bases. Trimming cost V 4 bases and J 10 bases; bases outside gene matches: 9. This CDR3 is built from 16 residues. The germline gives CDR1 SGDLS, CDR2 YYNGEE. This CDR3 is CASSPISGTSGGEQFF. The CDR3 bases are TGTGCCAGCAGCCCGATCTCCGGGACTAGCGGGGGGGAGCAGTTCTTC.

This clonotype turned up a few times. This chain joins TRBV15 and TRBJ1-4; 8 bases map to TRBD1. The CDR3 sequence is 15 residues long. CDR1 and CDR2 from the germline V gene are LNHNV and YYDKDF (reference sequence). The J segment lost 8 bases and the V segment lost 5 bases, leaving 10 bases of the junction unmatched. Written as DNA, the CDR3 is TGTGCCACCAGCGAGATGGGACAGGAGGGAGAAAAACTGTTTTTT. It specifies CATSEMGQEGEKLFF.

The J gene is TRBJ2-3, the V gene TRBV4-3; D remains unclear. The CDR3 spans 18 residues. From germline, CDR1 is LGHNA and CDR2 YSLEER. V lost 1 base and J lost 6, with 23 bases in between. This CDR3 is CASSQGLFGKNLHDTQYF. CDR3 in DNA: TGCGCCAGCAGCCAAGGGCTTTTTGGGAAGAACCTCCATGATACGCAGTATTTT.

The chain is built from TRBV9 and TRBJ2-7, with D maybe TRBD2 (5 bases). CDR3 size: 14 residues. V was trimmed by 0 bases and J by 6 bases, leaving 13 bases between them. Germline values: CDR1 SGDLS, CDR2 YYNGEE. Here the CDR3 reads CASSVATDSSEQYF. The DNA of the CDR3 is TGTGCCAGCAGCGTAGCAACGGACTCATCCGAGCAGTACTTC.

Only a few counts were recorded for this clonotype. V and J are TRBV5-1 and TRBJ1-4, with D maybe TRBD1 (5 bases). V was trimmed by 0 bases and J by 4 bases, leaving 16 bases between them. CDR1 and CDR2 from the germline V gene are SGHRS and YFSETQ. The CDR3 is 17 residues long. The CDR3 nucleotides are TGCGCCAGCAGCTTGGCACACGGGACGGGCTTTAATGAAAAACTGTTTTTT. Translating gives CASSLAHGTGFNEKLFF.

This chain uses TRBV5-1 with TRBJ1-1; the D is unclear. This CDR3 has 14 residues. CDR1 is SGHRS and CDR2 is YFSETQ in the germline V gene. The V gene lost 0 bases and the J gene lost 6 bases, with 12 bases spanning the gap. This CDR3 reads CASSLAGEWAEAFF. The CDR3 nucleotides read TGCGCCAGCAGCTTGGCTGGGGAATGGGCTGAAGCTTTCTTT.

This chain connects TRBV28 to TRBJ2-7; possibly TRBD2 for D (6 bases). This CDR3 is 15 amino acids long. Trimming removed 4 bases from V and 0 bases from J, with 13 bases in between. Per the germline V gene, CDR1 is MDHEN and CDR2 is SYDVKM. This CDR3 is CASSSPGLNSYEQYF. The DNA of the CDR3 is TGTGCCAGCAGTTCCCCGGGACTGAACTCCTACGAGCAGTACTTC.

This sequence joins TRBV27 and TRBJ1-1, with D perhaps TRBD1 (5 bases). Germline loops: CDR1 MNHEY, CDR2 SMNVEV (reference sequence). The V end lost 3 bases, the J end lost 4 bases, and 15 bases lay between the germline ends. This CDR3 spans 15 amino acids. CDR3 protein: CASSLGPRGTTEAFF. The DNA for the CDR3 is TGTGCCAGCAGTTTGGGACCGCGGGGGACCACTGAAGCTTTCTTT.